The 21 T cell receptor beta chains below were found in one sample sequenced in a study of technical replicates of blood from a handful of donors. TCRdb's table, derived via immunoSEQ multiplex PCR, lists solely in-frame clones and lacks some. There are tens of thousands of clones in the sample; around 96% occur only once, and approximately 0.37% lies in the top ten. Sample: T cells isolated from PBMCs. These receptors were obtained from a human donor in good health.

This rearrangement joins TRBV7-9 to TRBJ2-1, with D uncertain. Germline CDR1 reads SEHNR; CDR2 reads FQNEAQ (reference sequence). This CDR3 spans 11 amino acids. Trimming removed 3 bases from V and 8 bases from J, with 5 bases in between. CDR3 in amino acids: CASSLSDEQFF. CDR3 nucleotides: TGTGCCAGCAGCTTGAGCGATGAGCAGTTCTTC.

Only a few counts were recorded for this clone. This chain links TRBV21-1 with TRBJ2-7; the D call TRBD1 from the table was never checked on the DNA. TRBV21-1 is a documented pseudogene. The CDR3 runs 13 residues. CDR3 coding DNA: TGTGCCAGTCCCCCGGGACACCGTTACGAGCAGTACTTC. This codes for CASPPGHRYEQYF.

CDR3 coding DNA: TGTGCCAGCAGGTTCTTGACTAGCGGGAGGGCCGGGGTCACAGATACGCAGTATTTT. It translates to CASRFLTSGRAGVTDTQYF. The V gene is TRBV27, the J gene TRBJ2-3, with 14 bases that match TRBD2. Germline values: CDR1 MNHEY, CDR2 SMNVEV (reference sequence). This CDR3 contains 19 residues. V shed 6 bases and J 2 bases; nucleotides not matched to a gene: 13.

This chain connects TRBV7-9 to TRBJ1-5; D may be TRBD1 (5 bases). Trimming took 1 base from V and 1 from J, leaving 17 bases between them. CDR1 and CDR2 from the germline V gene are SEHNR and FQNEAQ (reference sequence). CDR3 length: 18 residues. The CDR3 loop reads CASSLGQGGRLSNQPQHF. CDR3 in DNA: TGTGCCAGCAGCTTAGGGCAGGGTGGAAGATTGAGCAATCAGCCCCAGCATTTT.

The J gene is TRBJ1-5, the V gene TRBV27; 9 bases map to TRBD1. The CDR3 extends over 18 amino acids. Per the germline V gene, CDR1 is MNHEY and CDR2 is SMNVEV (reference sequence). J gave up 6 bases and V 6 bases, and 18 bases lay outside the gene matches. The CDR3 loop reads CASSSAVGTGRLSQPQHF. DNA for the CDR3: TGTGCCAGCAGCTCCGCCGTCGGGACAGGGAGGCTAAGTCAGCCCCAGCATTTT.

The chain has TRBV25-1 and TRBJ2-1, with 7 bases identical to TRBD2. The germline gives CDR1 MGHDK, CDR2 SYGVNS. The CDR3 extends over 14 amino acids. Unmatched junction bases numbered 5, after V lost 5 bases and J lost 4 bases. CDR3 bases: TGTGCCAGCAGTCCGGGACTACCATACAATGAGCAGTTCTTC. Its translation is CASSPGLPYNEQFF.

This clone occurred once. CDR3 region: CASSLAGNDYGYTF. In nucleotides, the CDR3 is TGTGCCAGCAGTTTAGCCGGGAATGACTATGGCTACACCTTC. The chain combines TRBV28 with TRBJ1-2; D not resolved. This CDR3 has 14 amino acids. Germline CDR1 and CDR2: MDHEN and SYDVKM. Deletions cut 2 bases from V and 3 bases from J, with 10 bases between.

CDR3 in DNA: TGTGCCAGCAGTGAACCAGACAGGGAGTTTAACTATGGCTACACCTTC. Translated, it gives CASSEPDREFNYGYTF. The chain combines TRBV25-1 with TRBJ1-2; 7 bases are a match to TRBD1. The trim removed 2 bases at V and 1 base at J, leaving 7 bases unmatched. The CDR3 has 16 residues. Germline V CDR1 and CDR2: MGHDK, SYGVNS.

The V call is TRBV7-2, the J call TRBJ2-3; 7 positions agree with TRBD2. Germline CDR1 SGHTA, CDR2 FQGNSA. V was pared by 2 bases and J by 5 bases, with 7 bases of the junction left unmatched. There are 15 residues in the CDR3. The CDR3 reads CASSLSISGRDTQYF. In nucleotides, the CDR3 is TGTGCCAGCAGCTTAAGCATTAGCGGGCGAGATACGCAGTATTTT.

V usage is TRBV5-8 and J usage is TRBJ1-4; D may be TRBD1 (6 bases). The CDR3 covers 15 residues. Looked up from germline, CDR1 is SGHTS and CDR2 is YDEGEE. V lost 2 bases, J lost 8 bases, and 16 bases lay in between. The DNA for the CDR3 is TGTGCCAGCAGCTTAGTACTCACTCAGGGGGAAAAACTGTTTTTT. Translation: CASSLVLTQGEKLFF.

The chain has TRBV9 and TRBJ2-7, with D tentatively TRBD1 (6 bases). In germline, CDR1 is SGDLS, CDR2 YYNGEE. V was cut by 4 bases and J by 5 bases, with 10 bases left in between. The CDR3 contains 12 residues. CDR3 coding DNA: TGTGCCAGCAGCCGAAAGGGGGACGAGCAGTACTTC. Encoded protein: CASSRKGDEQYF.

This sequence joins TRBV2 and TRBJ2-2; TRBD2 matches 8 bases. J gave up 4 bases and V 10 bases, and 8 bases lay outside the gene matches. CDR1 is SNHLY, CDR2 FYNNEI, per germline. This CDR3 is 14 amino acids long. In nucleotides, the CDR3 is TGTGCCAAACCCTCTACTAGCGGCACCGGGGAGCTGTTTTTT. Translating it yields CAKPSTSGTGELFF.

DNA of the CDR3: TGTGCCACCAGCCGGACTAGCGAACACAATGAGCAGTTCTTC. It specifies CATSRTSEHNEQFF. This rearrangement joins TRBV15 to TRBJ2-1; 9 nucleotides match TRBD2. The germline V gene encodes CDR1 LNHNV and CDR2 YYDKDF (reference sequence). Trimming cost V 5 bases and J 5 bases; bases outside gene matches: 4. This CDR3 is 14 amino acids long.

The chain has TRBV9 and TRBJ2-5; the D is unclear. Per the germline V gene, CDR1 is SGDLS and CDR2 is YYNGEE. Trimming left V 2 bases short and J 2 bases short, with 10 bases between. This CDR3 spans 14 amino acids. The CDR3 here is CASSVGQTQETQYF. DNA for the CDR3: TGTGCCAGCAGCGTGGGTCAGACTCAAGAGACCCAGTACTTC.

This rearrangement joins TRBV5-8 to TRBJ1-2; D unresolved. The ends were cut back, 4 bases at V and 7 bases at J, with 23 bases in the middle. The CDR3 totals 16 residues. Germline V gene sequence: CDR1 SGHTS, CDR2 YDEGEE. CDR3 DNA: TGTGCCAGCAGCCGGGGATCAGCGGGCGCCTTTGCTGGCTACACCTTC. Amino acid sequence: CASSRGSAGAFAGYTF.

The gene calls are TRBV5-4 and TRBJ1-3; 9 nucleotides match TRBD1. CDR3 length: 16 amino acids. The V gene end was trimmed by 4 bases and the J gene end by 1 base; junction bases not matched to a gene: 6. Germline V gene lookup returns CDR1 SGHNT and CDR2 YYREEE (reference sequence). Here the CDR3 DNA reads TGTGCCAGCAGCAGGACAGGGGATGGGTCTGGAAACACCATATATTTT. It specifies CASSRTGDGSGNTIYF. The full variable domain, rest sourced from reference TRBV5-4 and TRBJ1-3, is ETGVTQSPTHLIKTRGQQVTLRCSSQSGHNTVSWYQQALGQGPQFIFQYYREEENGRGNFPPRFSGLQFPNYSSELNVNALELDDSALYLCASSRTGDGSGNTIYFGEGSWLTVV.

The V and J genes are TRBV19 and TRBJ2-1, with 12 bases aligning to TRBD2. Per the germline V gene, CDR1 is LNHDA and CDR2 is SQIVND (reference sequence). The CDR3 consists of 16 residues. With V trimmed by 4 bases and J by 4 bases, 5 bases remained unmatched. This chain's CDR3 is CASSNRGLAGYNEQFF. Written as DNA, the CDR3 is TGTGCCAGTAGTAACCGAGGACTAGCGGGATACAATGAGCAGTTCTTC.

The rearrangement uses TRBV27 and TRBJ2-1, with D hard to call. Between the trimmed V and J ends, which lost 3 bases and 7 bases, there was a span of 10 bases. Germline CDR1 reads MNHEY; CDR2 reads SMNVEV (reference sequence). The CDR3 is 13 amino acids. The CDR3 DNA sequence: TGTGCCAGCAGTTTGGGCTTTTTAAATGAGCAGTTCTTC. This encodes CASSLGFLNEQFF.

The sample holds one count of this clone. The chain joins TRBV7-8 to TRBJ1-5; D call uncertain. The V gene's germline CDR1 is SGHVS and CDR2 FQNEAQ. The CDR3 runs 12 residues. Trimming left V 7 bases short and J 8 bases short, with 12 bases between. This CDR3 reads CASTRALEPQHF. The CDR3 coding sequence is TGTGCCAGCACCCGAGCCCTTGAGCCCCAGCATTTT. Full variable domain (outside the CDR3, taken from reference TRBV7-8 and TRBJ1-5): GAGVSQSPRYKVAKRGQDVALRCDPISGHVSLFWYQQALGQGPEFLTYFQNEAQLDKSGLPSDRFFAERPEGSVSTLKIQRTQQEDSAVYLCASTRALEPQHFGDGTRLSIL.

J is TRBJ2-2 and V is TRBV4-1, with 9 nucleotides matching TRBD1. V dropped 2 bases and J dropped 5; count of bases not matched to a gene: 9. CDR1 MGHRA and CDR2 YSYEKL come from the germline V gene. This CDR3 contains 17 residues. As DNA, the CDR3 is TGCGCCAGCAGCCAAAATCTCGGGACAGGGAGGACCGGGGAGCTGTTTTTT. Protein sequence: CASSQNLGTGRTGELFF.

CDR3 amino acids: CASSADTNYGYTF. DNA for the CDR3: TGTGCCAGCAGCGCGGACACTAACTATGGCTACACCTTC. The chain has TRBV11-3 and TRBJ1-2; TRBD1 is a possible D gene (5 bases). Germline loops: CDR1 SGHNT, CDR2 YENEEA. Trimming cost V 5 bases and J 0 bases, with 7 bases left between them. This CDR3 region has 13 residues. Supplemented by reference TRBV11-3 and TRBJ1-2, the full variable domain reads EAGVVQSPRYKIIEKKQPVAFWCNPISGHNTLYWYLQNLGQGPELLIRYENEEAVDDSQLPKDRFSAERLKGVDSTLKIQPAELGDSAVYLCASSADTNYGYTFGSGTRLTVV.